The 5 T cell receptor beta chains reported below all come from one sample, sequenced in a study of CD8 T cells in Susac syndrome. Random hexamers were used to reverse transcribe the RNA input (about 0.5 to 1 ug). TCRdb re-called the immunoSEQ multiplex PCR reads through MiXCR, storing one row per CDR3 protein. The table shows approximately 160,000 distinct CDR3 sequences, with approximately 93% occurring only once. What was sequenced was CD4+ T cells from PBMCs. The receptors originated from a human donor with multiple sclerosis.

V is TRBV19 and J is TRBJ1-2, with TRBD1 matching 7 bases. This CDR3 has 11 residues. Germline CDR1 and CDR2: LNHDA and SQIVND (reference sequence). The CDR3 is CELGGEYGYTF. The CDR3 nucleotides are TGTGAATTAGGGGGCGAGTATGGCTACACCTTC. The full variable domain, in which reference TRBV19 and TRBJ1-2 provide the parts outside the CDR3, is DGGITQSPKYLFRKEGQNVTLSCEQNLNHDAMYWYRQDPGQGLRLIYYSQIVNDFQKGDIAEGYSVSREKKESFPLTVTSAQKNPTAFYLCELGGEYGYTFGSGTRLTVV.

Here the CDR3 DNA reads TGCGCCAGCAGCTTGGGGGTACCGGGACTCTCCTACAATGAGCAGTTCTTC. Protein sequence: CASSLGVPGLSYNEQFF. The chain has TRBV5-1 and TRBJ2-1; TRBD2 is a possible D gene (6 bases). This CDR3 is built from 17 residues. Deletions cut 0 bases from V and 0 bases from J, with 13 bases between. Germline loops: CDR1 SGHRS, CDR2 YFSETQ. The full variable domain, rest sourced from reference TRBV5-1 and TRBJ2-1, is KAGVTQTPRYLIKTRGQQVTLSCSPISGHRSVSWYQQTPGQGLQFLFEYFSETQRNKGNFPGRFSGRQFSNSRSEMNVSTLELGDSALYLCASSLGVPGLSYNEQFFGPGTRLTVL.

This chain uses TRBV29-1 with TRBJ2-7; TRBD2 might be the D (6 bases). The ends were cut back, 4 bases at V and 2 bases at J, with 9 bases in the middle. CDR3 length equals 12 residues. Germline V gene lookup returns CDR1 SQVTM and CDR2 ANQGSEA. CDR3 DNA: TGCAGCGTTGGGAGGGTTGCCTACGAGCAGTACTTC. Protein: CSVGRVAYEQYF.

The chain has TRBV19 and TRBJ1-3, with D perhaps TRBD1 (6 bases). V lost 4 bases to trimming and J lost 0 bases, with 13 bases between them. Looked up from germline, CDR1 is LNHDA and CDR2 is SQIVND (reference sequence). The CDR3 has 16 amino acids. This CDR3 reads CASSTLRTDSGNTIYF. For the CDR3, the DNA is TGTGCCAGTAGTACCCTACGGACAGACTCTGGAAACACCATATATTTT.

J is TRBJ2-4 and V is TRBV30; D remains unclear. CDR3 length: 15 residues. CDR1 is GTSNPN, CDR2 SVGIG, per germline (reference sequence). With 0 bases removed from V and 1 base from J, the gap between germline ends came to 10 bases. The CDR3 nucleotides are TGTGCCTGGAGTGTCCTTCTTGGGGCCAAAAACATTCAGTACTTC. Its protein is CAWSVLLGAKNIQYF.